The clone carrying this T cell receptor (beta chain) was recorded only once. No antigen is known for it. Only in-frame clones appear in the TCRdb table, and some are missing; sequencing was by immunoSEQ multiplex PCR. The table lists about 110,000 clones, roughly nine tenths of them singletons. This sample was taken from a study of PD-1 blockade in classical Hodgkin lymphoma. The patients all showed relapse after autologous stem cell transplantation, while their brentuximab vedotin exposure varied. Complete response, partial response or progressive disease constituted the best response categories observed. Study-level findings and limits: Baseline diversity resembling that of newly diagnosed patients was seen in complete responders. The authors have not defined what causes the repertoire differences, possibly disease activity or prior therapy.

The sequence was collected from a human donor with classical Hodgkin lymphoma. The sample consisted of peripheral blood mononuclear cells (PBMCs), taken before the second cycle of nivolumab.

The CDR3, as DNA: TGTGCCAGCAGTGGTTGGACTAGCGGGCACACAGATACGCAGTATTTT. This translates into CASSGWTSGHTDTQYF. This chain joins TRBV6-6 and TRBJ2-3; TRBD2 agrees at 11 bases. Trimming cost V 5 bases and J 2 bases; bases outside gene matches: 6. Germline values: CDR1 MNHNY, CDR2 SVGAGI (reference sequence). The CDR3 totals 16 residues.